One sample yielded the 9 T cell receptor beta chains listed below, sequenced in a study of blood T cell repertoires in COVID-19. Repertoires were generated with immunoSEQ multiplex PCR, while TCRdb's copy carries only in-frame clones and drops some. This table has hundreds of thousands of clones, 83% appearing once. The sequenced sample consisted of peripheral blood. These receptor sequences come from a woman aged 40 to 50 with active or convalescent COVID-19.

The V gene is TRBV2, the J gene TRBJ1-2; 7 positions agree with TRBD1. CDR3 length equals 15 residues. CDR1 is SNHLY and CDR2 is FYNNEI in the germline V gene. The ends lost 5 bases at V and 2 bases at J; junction bases unmatched: 8. Here the CDR3 DNA reads TGTGCCAGCAGTACCCCACAGGGGAGCAACTATGGCTACACCTTC. Amino acids: CASSTPQGSNYGYTF.

As for this clone: Within the sample, other DNA sequences also encode this same CDR3. This rearrangement joins TRBV27 to TRBJ2-3; 11 bases map to TRBD2. CDR3 size: 14 residues. Germline loops: CDR1 MNHEY, CDR2 SMNVEV (reference sequence). V lost 1 base and J lost 6; bases outside the gene matches: 0. The CDR3 DNA reads as TGTGCCAGCAGTTTATTAGCGGGGGGGGATACGCAGTATTTT. Protein: CASSLLAGGDTQYF.

The V and J genes are TRBV7-6 and TRBJ1-3; D is uncertain. Germline CDR1 is SGHVS and CDR2 is FNYEAQ. The CDR3 is made up of 13 amino acids. V was cut by 8 bases and J by 1 base, with 9 bases left in between. Here the CDR3 reads CASRQGSGNTIYF. The CDR3 DNA is TGTGCCAGCCGACAAGGTTCTGGAAACACCATATATTTT.

The chain has TRBV5-1 and TRBJ1-6, with 11 bases that match TRBD1. J was trimmed by 9 bases and V by 0 bases; bases with no gene match: 5. The germline V gene encodes CDR1 SGHRS and CDR2 YFSETQ. The CDR3 runs 16 residues. CDR3 nucleotides: TGCGCCAGCAGCTTGGCCCAGGACAGGGGGCGTTCACCCCTCCACTTT. It specifies CASSLAQDRGRSPLHF.

The chain carries TRBV24-1 and TRBJ1-2; 7 bases align to TRBD1. CDR3 length: 16 amino acids. V was clipped by 4 bases and J by 4 bases; unmatched bases: 11. Per germline, CDR1 KGHDR and CDR2 SFDVKD. The CDR3 region is CATSDRGTATAYGYTF. CDR3 in DNA: TGTGCCACCAGTGACCGGGGGACAGCCACGGCCTATGGCTACACCTTC.

This clone was recorded only once. This chain uses TRBV5-1 with TRBJ2-7, with 7 positions matching TRBD1. The CDR3 is 14 residues long. J lost 3 bases, V lost 4 bases, and 7 bases had no gene match. In germline, CDR1 is SGHRS, CDR2 YFSETQ. CDR3 nucleotides: TGCGCCAGCAGCCCTGACAGGGAACTCTACGAGCAGTACTTC. Translating it yields CASSPDRELYEQYF.

The rearrangement links TRBV3-1 (or the pseudogene TRBV3-2) to TRBJ1-2; D is possibly TRBD1 (5 bases). The CDR3 spans 15 residues. Germline assignment: CDR1 LGHDT and CDR2 YNNKEL (reference sequence). Trimming stripped 1 base from V and 4 bases from J, with 13 bases between. In nucleotides, the CDR3 is TGTGCCAGCAGCCAAGTTCCCGACAGTCTCTATGGCTACACCTTC. Protein product: CASSQVPDSLYGYTF.

The J gene is TRBJ1-4, the V gene TRBV10-3; D is uncertain. CDR1 and CDR2 from the germline V gene are ENHRY and SYGVKD. V lost 0 bases, J lost 9 bases, and 11 bases lay in between. The CDR3 totals 14 residues. Here the CDR3 reads CAISESGRRKKLFF. CDR3 nucleotide sequence: TGTGCCATCAGTGAGTCAGGTAGGAGGAAAAAACTGTTTTTT.

This clone was detected once. The genes are TRBV3-1 (or the pseudogene TRBV3-2) and TRBJ1-5, with a weak D call TRBD1 (5 bases). This CDR3 is 13 amino acids long. CDR1 is LGHDT, CDR2 YNNKEL, per germline (reference sequence). Between the trimmed V and J ends, which lost 2 bases and 6 bases, there was a span of 8 bases. Written as DNA, the CDR3 is TGTGCCAGCAGCCAAAGGGGCTCTCAGCCCCAGCATTTT. Protein sequence: CASSQRGSQPQHF.